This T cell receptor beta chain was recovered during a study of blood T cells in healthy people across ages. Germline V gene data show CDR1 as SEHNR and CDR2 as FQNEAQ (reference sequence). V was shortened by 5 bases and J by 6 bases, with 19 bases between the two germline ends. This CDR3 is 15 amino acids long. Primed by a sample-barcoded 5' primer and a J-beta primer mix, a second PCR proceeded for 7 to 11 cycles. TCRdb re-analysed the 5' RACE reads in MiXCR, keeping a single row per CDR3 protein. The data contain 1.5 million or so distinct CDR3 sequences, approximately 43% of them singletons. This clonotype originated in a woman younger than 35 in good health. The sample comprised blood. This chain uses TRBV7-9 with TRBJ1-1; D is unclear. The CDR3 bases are TGTGCCAGCAGCATACGGACCGATGGCATCTCTGAAGCTTTCTTT. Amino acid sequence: CASSIRTDGISEAFF.